Shown below are 26 T cell receptor beta chains from a single sample sequenced in a study of lymphopenia after photon versus proton radiotherapy (dated by TCRdb to about 2019). Libraries were built with the immunoSEQ multiplex PCR assay. As stored in TCRdb, this immuneACCESS dataset retains in-frame rearrangements with V and J assigned. A fraction of the clones does not appear; measured against another copy, unresolved V genes explain less than half of the discrepancy, and the remainder lacks a known reason. Here the sample has some 30,000 clones; about 91% occur a single time. The top ten hold about 6.6% of the sample. The source material was peripheral blood, sampled from a patient treated with proton-based radiotherapy. The receptors were sampled from a woman in her 70s with pancreatic cancer. Some clones in this sample may be carry-over from other donors' samples.

The chain carries TRBV10-3 and TRBJ1-1; D remains ambiguous. This CDR3 has 13 amino acids. CDR1 and CDR2 from the germline V gene are ENHRY and SYGVKD. The ends were cut back, 1 base at V and 0 bases at J, with 3 bases in the middle. CDR3 nucleotides: TGTGCCATCAGTGAGTACATGAACACTGAAGCTTTCTTT. Translation: CAISEYMNTEAFF.

This sequence joins TRBV28 and TRBJ1-5; a possible D gene is TRBD1 (6 bases). Trimming took off 6 bases at V and 4 bases at J, with 13 bases between the two ends. Germline lookup yields CDR1 MDHEN and CDR2 SYDVKM. This CDR3 is built from 14 residues. The CDR3, as DNA: TGTGCCAGCAGCTCACAGGGACGTAATCAGCCCCAGCATTTT. It yields the protein CASSSQGRNQPQHF.

This chain links TRBV11-2 with TRBJ2-3; maybe TRBD1 (5 bases). Germline V gene lookup returns CDR1 SGHAT and CDR2 FQNNGV. CDR3 length: 16 amino acids. Trimming stripped 2 bases from V and 3 bases from J, with 15 bases between. CDR3 residues: CASSLPGFGATDTQYF. The CDR3 DNA sequence: TGTGCCAGCAGCTTACCCGGGTTTGGGGCGACAGATACGCAGTATTTT.

The J gene is TRBJ1-1, the V gene TRBV7-8; no firm D call. This CDR3 spans 14 amino acids. Germline V gives CDR1 SGHVS, CDR2 FQNEAQ. V lost 5 bases and J lost 3, with 13 bases in between. The CDR3 reads CASSPQTWDTEAFF. In DNA, the CDR3 is TGTGCCAGCAGCCCCCAGACCTGGGACACTGAAGCTTTCTTT.

This clone was seen just once. V and J are TRBV7-8 and TRBJ2-5; 8 bases map to TRBD2. The CDR3 has 16 amino acids. From germline, CDR1 is SGHVS and CDR2 FQNEAQ. V lost 1 base, J lost 1 base, and 5 bases stayed unmatched. The CDR3 DNA reads as TGTGCCAGCAGCTTAGGCTTACTAGCGGTCCAAGAGACCCAGTACTTC. It codes for CASSLGLLAVQETQYF.

This rearrangement joins TRBV9 to TRBJ1-2, with TRBD1 identical over 7 bases. V lost 3 bases and J lost 8; bases outside the gene matches: 4. CDR1 and CDR2 (germline): SGDLS, YYNGEE. This CDR3 has 12 amino acids. The CDR3 here is CASSETGRGYTF. DNA of the CDR3: TGTGCCAGCAGCGAGACAGGGCGAGGCTACACCTTC.

This chain joins TRBV6-1 and TRBJ1-6; a possible D gene is TRBD1 (6 bases). This CDR3 comprises 15 residues. With 8 bases removed from V and 3 bases from J, the gap between germline ends came to 14 bases. The germline CDR1 and CDR2 sequences are MNHNS and SASEGT. As DNA, the CDR3 is TGTGCCAGCCGAGGAGGGGGTGTCTATAATTCACCCCTCCACTTT. Translated: CASRGGGVYNSPLHF.

This chain joins TRBV7-9 and TRBJ2-7; D may match TRBD1 or TRBD2 (5 bases each). The CDR3 loop spans 13 amino acids. The V end lost 5 bases, the J end lost 3 bases, and 11 bases lay between the germline ends. CDR1 and CDR2 from the germline V gene are SEHNR and FQNEAQ (reference sequence). The CDR3 spells CASSRDHDYEQYF. CDR3 nucleotide sequence: TGTGCCAGCAGCCGGGACCACGACTACGAGCAGTACTTC.

The genes are TRBV7-8 and TRBJ2-7, with 8 bases aligning to TRBD2. The germline gives CDR1 SGHVS, CDR2 FQNEAQ. This CDR3 has 16 amino acids. Trimming removed 0 bases from V and 0 bases from J; junction bases left unmatched: 4. CDR3 region: CASSLARLAGSYEQYF. Written as DNA, the CDR3 is TGTGCCAGCAGCTTAGCGAGGCTAGCGGGCTCCTACGAGCAGTACTTC.

J is TRBJ1-1 and V is TRBV10-1; 8 bases are shared with TRBD1. V dropped 5 bases and J dropped 7; count of bases not matched to a gene: 9. The CDR3 is 14 residues long. The V gene's germline CDR1 is WNHNN and CDR2 SYGVQD (reference sequence). CDR3 DNA sequence: TGCGCCAGCAGTCCGGGACAGGTCAGGGATGAAGCTTTCTTT. Its translation: CASSPGQVRDEAFF.

This clone was observed a handful of times. CDR3 sequence (DNA): TGTGCCAGCAGCCCTCCGGCGAGCGGGGGTGCCTACGAGCAGTACTTC. Translating gives CASSPPASGGAYEQYF. The chain recombines TRBV27 with TRBJ2-7; 8 bases line up with TRBD2. CDR1 MNHEY and CDR2 SMNVEV come from the germline V gene (reference sequence). Trimming cost V 6 bases and J 2 bases; bases outside gene matches: 12. This CDR3 spans 16 amino acids.

The rearrangement links TRBV5-4 to TRBJ1-1; 7 bases line up with TRBD1. The germline V gene has CDR1 SGHNT and CDR2 YYREEE (reference sequence). The length of the CDR3 is 13 residues. J lost 7 bases, V lost 4 bases, and 7 bases had no gene match. In nucleotides, the CDR3 is TGTGCCAGCAGCGGAGGACAGGTTGTTGAAGCTTTCTTT. Protein: CASSGGQVVEAFF.

The rearrangement joins TRBV2 to TRBJ1-6; 10 bases match TRBD1. The CDR3 has 15 amino acids. The V gene's germline CDR1 is SNHLY and CDR2 FYNNEI. After removal of 6 bases from V and 5 bases from J, the junction contained 4 bases not matched to a gene. This chain's CDR3 is CASRRQGADNSPLHF. CDR3 nucleotides: TGTGCCAGCAGAAGACAGGGGGCAGATAATTCACCCCTCCACTTT.

The V call is TRBV5-1, the J call TRBJ1-2, with D unresolved. There are 14 residues in the CDR3. Trimming cost V 0 bases and J 8 bases, with 14 bases left between them. CDR1 and CDR2 (germline): SGHRS, YFSETQ. The CDR3 sequence: CASSLAPGLEGYTF. The CDR3 DNA sequence: TGCGCCAGCAGCTTGGCCCCGGGATTGGAAGGCTACACCTTC.

V is TRBV5-6 and J is TRBJ1-5; 9 nucleotides align to TRBD1. Germline CDR1 reads SGHDT; CDR2 reads YYEEEE. The CDR3 runs 15 residues. V gave up 4 bases and J gave up 7 bases; unmatched junction bases: 9. This CDR3 is CASSQGTGRNQPQHF. The CDR3 DNA follows: TGTGCCAGCAGCCAGGGGACAGGGAGGAACCAGCCCCAGCATTTT.

V gene TRBV9 combines with J gene TRBJ1-1; D gene uncertain. Germline V gene sequence: CDR1 SGDLS, CDR2 YYNGEE. With 0 bases removed from V and 0 bases from J, the gap between germline ends came to 6 bases. The CDR3 consists of 14 residues. This CDR3 reads CASSVGKLNTEAFF. As DNA, the CDR3 is TGTGCCAGCAGCGTAGGGAAGTTGAACACTGAAGCTTTCTTT. Full variable domain (missing parts from reference TRBV9 and TRBJ1-1): DSGVTQTPKHLITATGQRVTLRCSPRSGDLSVYWYQQSLDQGLQFLIQYYNGEERAKGNILERFSAQQFPDLHSELNLSSLELGDSALYFCASSVGKLNTEAFFGQGTRLTVV.

V and J are TRBV28 and TRBJ2-5; D is undetermined. Germline loops: CDR1 MDHEN, CDR2 SYDVKM. This CDR3 region has 12 residues. The V end lost 1 base, the J end lost 4 bases, and 4 bases lay between the germline ends. The CDR3 DNA reads as TGTGCCAGCAGTTTATATGGAGAGACCCAGTACTTC. Residues: CASSLYGETQYF.

On this clone itself: At one end, the junction sequence differs from germline, possibly due to a read error. This chain links TRBV29-1 with TRBJ1-4; D is perhaps TRBD1 (5 bases). CDR1 SQVTM and CDR2 ANQGSEA come from the germline V gene. The CDR3 consists of 11 residues. CDR3 DNA sequence: TGCAGCGTGGAAGGGGAGGAAAAACTGTTTTTT. Residues: CSVEGEEKLFF.

V usage is TRBV19 and J usage is TRBJ2-5; no reliable D call. Germline V gene lookup returns CDR1 LNHDA and CDR2 SQIVND (reference sequence). This CDR3 has 13 residues. V was shortened by 6 bases and J by 6 bases, with 14 bases between the two germline ends. The CDR3 nucleotides read TGTGCCAGTAGCTCCACCGGGCCCCAGACCCAGTACTTC. It codes for CASSSTGPQTQYF.

This chain uses TRBV25-1 with TRBJ2-5; D unclear. Trimming left V 3 bases short and J 5 bases short, with 16 bases between. CDR3 length: 15 residues. CDR1 is MGHDK and CDR2 is SYGVNS in the germline V gene. CDR3 residues: CASSEGQAMGETQYF. The DNA of the CDR3 is TGTGCCAGCAGTGAGGGTCAGGCAATGGGTGAGACCCAGTACTTC.

A remark on this clone: This CDR3 is also generated by other DNA sequences in the sample. V is TRBV28 and J is TRBJ1-2; no firm D call. The CDR3 consists of 14 residues. Germline CDR1 MDHEN, CDR2 SYDVKM. V lost 6 bases, J lost 4 bases, and 15 bases lay in between. The CDR3 coding sequence is TGTGCCAGCAGCCAAGAAGTTGGGTTCTATGGCTACACCTTC. This codes for CASSQEVGFYGYTF.

The chain uses TRBV29-1 and TRBJ2-3; 11 nucleotides agree with TRBD2. The germline CDR1 and CDR2 sequences are SQVTM and ANQGSEA. The CDR3 loop spans 18 amino acids. With V trimmed by 1 base and J by 6 bases, 15 bases remained unmatched. The CDR3 spells CSVEVIRLAGGPVDTQYF. The CDR3 DNA reads as TGCAGCGTTGAAGTTATAAGATTAGCGGGAGGGCCGGTCGATACGCAGTATTTT.

The V gene is TRBV6-5, the J gene TRBJ1-2; D might be TRBD1 (6 bases). The ends were cut back, 0 bases at V and 4 bases at J, with 12 bases in the middle. Germline V CDR1 and CDR2: MNHEY, SVGAGI. The CDR3 runs 15 residues. The CDR3 nucleotides are TGTGCCAGCAGTTACTCGAGGGGGGCGCGCTATGGCTACACCTTC. Translation gives CASSYSRGARYGYTF.

V usage is TRBV18 and J usage is TRBJ2-5; TRBD1 matches 7 bases. The J segment lost 5 bases and the V segment lost 1 base, leaving 4 bases of the junction unmatched. This CDR3 contains 14 residues. The germline V gene has CDR1 KGHSH and CDR2 LQKENI. The CDR3 DNA sequence: TGTGCCAGCTCACCACTCGGGACAGAGGAGACCCAGTACTTC. It specifies CASSPLGTEETQYF.

This chain joins TRBV21-1 and TRBJ1-5. TRBV21-1 is marked as a pseudogene. The CDR3 is 16 amino acids. In nucleotides, the CDR3 is TGTGCCAGCAGCAAATGGGGGGCCCTTAGCAATCAGCCCCAGCATTTT. The encoded protein is CASSKWGALSNQPQHF.

This rearrangement joins TRBV5-1 to TRBJ1-4, with 9 positions matching TRBD1. The CDR3 runs 15 residues. Per germline, CDR1 SGHRS and CDR2 YFSETQ. V gave up 4 bases and J gave up 8 bases; unmatched junction bases: 9. In nucleotides, the CDR3 is TGCGCCAGCAGCCTGGCCGGGACAGGGAGCGAAAAACTGTTTTTT. Amino acids: CASSLAGTGSEKLFF.